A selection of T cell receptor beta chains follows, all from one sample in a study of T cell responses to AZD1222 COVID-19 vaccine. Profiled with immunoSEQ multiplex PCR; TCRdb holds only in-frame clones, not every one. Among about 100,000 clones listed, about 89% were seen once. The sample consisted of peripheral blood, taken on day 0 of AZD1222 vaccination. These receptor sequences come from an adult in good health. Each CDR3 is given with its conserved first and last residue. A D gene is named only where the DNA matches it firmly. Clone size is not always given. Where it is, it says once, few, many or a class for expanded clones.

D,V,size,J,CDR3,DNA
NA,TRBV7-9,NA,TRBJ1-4,CASSLGVGTNEKLFF,TGTGCCAGCAGCTTAGGTGTCGGGACTAATGAAAAACTGTTTTTT
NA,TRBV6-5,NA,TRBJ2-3,CASSFGGSPDTQYF,TGTGCCAGCAGTTTTGGGGGGTCGCCAGATACGCAGTATTTT
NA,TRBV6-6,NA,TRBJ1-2,CASSRGPGQDYGYTF,TGTGCCAGCAGCAGGGGACCTGGGCAGGACTATGGCTACACCTTC
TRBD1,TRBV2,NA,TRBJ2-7,CASRFVVRGLDEQYF,TGTGCCAGCAGATTTGTTGTCAGGGGGCTTGACGAGCAGTACTTC
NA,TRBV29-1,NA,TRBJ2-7,CSAKTAPTDEQYF,TGCAGCGCCAAGACAGCCCCGACGGACGAGCAGTACTTC
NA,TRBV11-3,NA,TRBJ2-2,CASRGGLLAGTGELFF,TGTGCCAGCCGTGGGGGACTCCTCGCGGGGACCGGGGAGCTGTTTTTT
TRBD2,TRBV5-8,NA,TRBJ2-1,CASSFFGGAHNEQFF,TGTGCCAGCAGCTTCTTCGGGGGGGCCCACAATGAGCAGTTCTTC
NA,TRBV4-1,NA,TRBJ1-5,CASSQAVQGPLGQPQHF,TGCGCCAGCAGCCAAGCCGTGCAGGGTCCATTGGGACAGCCCCAGCATTTT
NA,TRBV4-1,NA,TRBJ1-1,CASMRDTNTEAFF,TGCGCCAGCATGAGGGACACGAACACTGAAGCTTTCTTT
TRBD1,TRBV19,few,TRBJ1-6,CASSIADRSSYNSPLHF,TGTGCCAGTAGTATCGCGGACAGGAGCTCCTATAATTCACCCCTCCACTTT
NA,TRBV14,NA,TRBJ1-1,CASSQDMMNTEAFF,TGTGCCAGCAGCCAAGATATGATGAACACTGAAGCTTTCTTT
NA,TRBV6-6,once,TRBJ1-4,CASSLGNEKLFF,TGTGCCAGCAGTTTGGGTAATGAAAAACTGTTTTTT